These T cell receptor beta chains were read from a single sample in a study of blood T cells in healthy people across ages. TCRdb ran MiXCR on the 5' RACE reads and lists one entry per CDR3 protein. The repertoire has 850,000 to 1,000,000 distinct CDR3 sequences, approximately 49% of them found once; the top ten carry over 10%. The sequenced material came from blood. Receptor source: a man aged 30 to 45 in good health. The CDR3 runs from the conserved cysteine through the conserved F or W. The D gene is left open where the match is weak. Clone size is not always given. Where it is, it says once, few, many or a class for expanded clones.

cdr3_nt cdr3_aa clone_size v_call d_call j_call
TGTGCCAGCAGCCCTTTTCTGACGGCGAATGAGCAGTACTTC CASSPFLTANEQYF few TRBV7-2 - TRBJ2-7
TGTGCCAGCAGTTTTCAGGGCCCCTCCTACGAGCAGTACTTC CASSFQGPSYEQYF - TRBV12-3/TRBV12-4 - TRBJ2-7
TGTGCCAGCAGCTTACGGACAGGGAATAGGTACGAGCAGTACTTC CASSLRTGNRYEQYF - TRBV7-9 TRBD1 TRBJ2-7
TGTGCCAGCAGTTTAGGAAGCGGGGGGGTCTACGAGCAGTACTTC CASSLGSGGVYEQYF - TRBV12-3/TRBV12-4 TRBD2 TRBJ2-7
TGTGCCAGCAGCTTGGGACAGGGAATTTACAATGAGCAGTTCTTC CASSLGQGIYNEQFF many TRBV7-3 TRBD1 TRBJ2-1
TGCAGCGTTTACCCAATTGGCGGGACTAGAGATACGCAGTATTTT CSVYPIGGTRDTQYF - TRBV29-1 TRBD2 TRBJ2-3
TGCAGCGTTGAAGCAGGACAGACCGACTATGGCTACACCTTC CSVEAGQTDYGYTF - TRBV29-1 - TRBJ1-2
TGCAGCGTTGGGGACAGGGGGCGGGACGAGCAGTACTTC CSVGDRGRDEQYF - TRBV29-1 TRBD1 TRBJ2-7
TGCGCCAGCAGTCAAAACGACAAGCCCCAGCATTTT CASSQNDKPQHF - TRBV23-1 - TRBJ1-5
TGTGCCAGCAGCGATAGCGGGGGGCTCGAAGAGCAGTTCTTC CASSDSGGLEEQFF - TRBV9 TRBD2 TRBJ2-1
TGCGCCAGCAGCTTGCCTGCTCCAGCGAGTAGCGATACGCAGTATTTT CASSLPAPASSDTQYF many TRBV5-1 - TRBJ2-3
TGTGCCGGCAGCCGCGACAGCTCCTATAATTCACCCCTCCACTTT CAGSRDSSYNSPLHF - TRBV3-1 - TRBJ1-6
TGTGCCATCAGTGATATCCAAAGTGGGCCATATGGCTACACCTTC CAISDIQSGPYGYTF few TRBV10-3 - TRBJ1-2
TGTGCCAGCAGTCTGATCCCCGGGACAGGGCCCAATGAGCAGTTCTTC CASSLIPGTGPNEQFF - TRBV7-9 TRBD1 TRBJ2-1
TGTGCCATCAGTGACACCCCGAAAGGGACCCAGTACTTC CAISDTPKGTQYF few TRBV10-3 - TRBJ2-5
TGTGCCAGCAGCCGATTATGGGACGGGTACAATGAGCAGTTCTTC CASSRLWDGYNEQFF few TRBV7-2 - TRBJ2-1
TGTGCCAGCAGCCGTTGGGACTCTAAGACAGATACGCAGTATTTT CASSRWDSKTDTQYF - TRBV7-8 - TRBJ2-3
TGTGCCAGCAGTTTGCTGAACCGGGACTCCCCTCACCACGAGCAGTACTTC CASSLLNRDSPHHEQYF - TRBV6-5 - TRBJ2-7
TGTGCCAGCAGCCAGGACTTCGTCGCCAGAAACACTGAAGCTTTCTTT CASSQDFVARNTEAFF - TRBV6-5 - TRBJ1-1
TGTGCCGCCCCGACTCGCTACACGTTAGGCGGCTACACCTTC CAAPTRYTLGGYTF - TRBV10-3 - TRBJ1-2
TGCGCCAGCAGCTCGGAACCGGGGGTAACCACTGAAGCTTTCTTT CASSSEPGVTTEAFF - TRBV5-1 - TRBJ1-1
TGTGCCAGTAGTATTACAGGGAGTGGCTACACCTTC CASSITGSGYTF - TRBV19 - TRBJ1-2
TGTGCCAGCAGCCCTTCGGACGTACGCAATCAGCCCCAGCATTTT CASSPSDVRNQPQHF few TRBV3-1 - TRBJ1-5
TGTGCCAGCAGTCTCAGGACAGGGGGCTCTAACACTGAAGCTTTCTTT CASSLRTGGSNTEAFF few TRBV6-5 TRBD1 TRBJ1-1
TGCAGCGTTGATGTACAGGGAGAGACCCAGTACTTC CSVDVQGETQYF many TRBV29-1 - TRBJ2-5
TGCAATCCTGGGGGCAGTTCTAACTATGGCTACACCTTC CNPGGSSNYGYTF many TRBV20-1 - TRBJ1-2
TGCGCCAGCAGCCAATCCGGACAGGGCTACTACGAGCAGTACTTC CASSQSGQGYYEQYF - TRBV4-3 TRBD1 TRBJ2-7
TGTGCCAGCAGCCAATCGGGGACAGACTATGGCTACACCTTC CASSQSGTDYGYTF - TRBV3-1 TRBD1 TRBJ1-2
TGTGCCAGCAGCGTAGAAAGCAGTGTCGAGCAGTACTTC CASSVESSVEQYF - TRBV7-9 - TRBJ2-7
TGTGCCAGCAGTTACTCGAGGGGGGCGGTCTATGGCTACACCTTC CASSYSRGAVYGYTF once TRBV6-5 - TRBJ1-2
TGCAGTGCTAGAGATCCGGACGCCGTCTCCTCCTACGAGCAGTACTTC CSARDPDAVSSYEQYF - TRBV20-1 - TRBJ2-7
TGTGCCAGCAGTTTAGCGCCTAGGACAGGGGGGGCCTACGAGCAGTACTTC CASSLAPRTGGAYEQYF - TRBV12-3/TRBV12-4 TRBD1 TRBJ2-7
TGTGCCACCAGTGATACCAGGACAGGGGGCGGCTCCTACAATGAGCAGTTCTTC CATSDTRTGGGSYNEQFF - TRBV24-1 TRBD1 TRBJ2-1
TGTGGCAGCAGCCAAGAGGCGGGAACCTACGAGCAGTACTTC CGSSQEAGTYEQYF - TRBV3-1 - TRBJ2-7
TGTGCCAGCAGCTCGGGACCGGGACTCACTTCCTACAATGAGCAGTTCTTC CASSSGPGLTSYNEQFF - TRBV7-2 - TRBJ2-1
TGCAGCGTTGAGCGGGAACAGGGAAACATTCAGTACTTC CSVEREQGNIQYF few TRBV29-1 - TRBJ2-4
TGCAGTGCTAGAGGGGTCAGGGAAATCAACTACGAGCAGTACTTC CSARGVREINYEQYF many TRBV20-1 - TRBJ2-7
TGCGCCAGCAGCGCGGGACAGGGGGCTGTGACAGATACGCAGTATTTT CASSAGQGAVTDTQYF few TRBV5-1 TRBD1 TRBJ2-3
TGTGCCATCTCGTTTAGTCCGGGACAGGGGAATGGCTACACCTTC CAISFSPGQGNGYTF - TRBV10-3 TRBD1 TRBJ1-2
TGTGCCATCAGCGCGGGCCCAACCAGCTCCTACGAGCAGTACTTC CAISAGPTSSYEQYF few TRBV10-3 - TRBJ2-7
TGCGCCAGCAGCCATTTGGGTGCAGAGACCCAGTACTTC CASSHLGAETQYF once TRBV4-1 - TRBJ2-5
TGTGCCAGCGCTTACTCAGACAGGGTAGGGGAGACCCAGTACTTC CASAYSDRVGETQYF - TRBV6-5 TRBD1 TRBJ2-5
TGTGCCAGCAACTCAGGGGCAGGGGATGTGCCCTCCTACGAGCAGTACTTC CASNSGAGDVPSYEQYF - TRBV28 - TRBJ2-7
TGTGCCAGCAGCCCCGGACTGGAGGCGCCCCTCCACTTT CASSPGLEAPLHF many TRBV11-2 - TRBJ1-6
TGTGCCAGCAGTTACTCGCGGAGTCTACTCACCGACGAGCAGTTCTTC CASSYSRSLLTDEQFF - TRBV6-2/TRBV6-3 - TRBJ2-1
TGCAGCGGTGTAGTTTCAGAGACCCAGTACTTC CSGVVSETQYF - TRBV29-1 - TRBJ2-5